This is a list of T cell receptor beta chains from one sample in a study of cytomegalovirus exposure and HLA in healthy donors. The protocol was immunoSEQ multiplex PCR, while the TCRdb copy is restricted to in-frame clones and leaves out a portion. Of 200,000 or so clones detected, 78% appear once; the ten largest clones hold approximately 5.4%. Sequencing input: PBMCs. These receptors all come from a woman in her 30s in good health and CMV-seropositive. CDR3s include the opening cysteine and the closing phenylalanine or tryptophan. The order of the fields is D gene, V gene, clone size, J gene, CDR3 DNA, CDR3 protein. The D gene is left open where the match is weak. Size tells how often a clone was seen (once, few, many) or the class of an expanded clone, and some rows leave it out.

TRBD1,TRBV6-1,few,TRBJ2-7,TGTGCCAGCAGTGAACTCCCTAGGACAGGGGACGAGCAGTACTTC,CASSELPRTGDEQYF
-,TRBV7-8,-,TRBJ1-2,TGTGCCAGCAGCCAGACTATTCAGAACTATGGCTACACCTTC,CASSQTIQNYGYTF
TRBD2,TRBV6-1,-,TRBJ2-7,TGTGCCAGCAGTGAAGGGGAGGGGCATCAGTACTTC,CASSEGEGHQYF
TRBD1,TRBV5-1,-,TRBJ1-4,TGCGCCAGCAGCATCTCGGGACAGCCAGCAACTAATGAAAAACTGTTTTTT,CASSISGQPATNEKLFF
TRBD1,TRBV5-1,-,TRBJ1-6,TGCGCCAGCAGACCCGGGACAGGGGTTTCACCCCTCCACTTT,CASRPGTGVSPLHF
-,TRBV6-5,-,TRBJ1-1,TGTGCCAGCAGTTACCTGCAACAGGAAGAAGCTTTCTTT,CASSYLQQEEAFF
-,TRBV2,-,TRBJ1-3,TGTGCCAGCAGTGTACACGTTGGAAACACCATATATTTT,CASSVHVGNTIYF
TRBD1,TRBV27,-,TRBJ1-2,TGTGCCAGCAGTTTAAAGGTTGGGGGTCAGGGGGCACCAGATCGTAACTATGGCTACACCTTC,CASSLKVGGQGAPDRNYGYTF
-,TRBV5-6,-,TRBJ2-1,TGTGCCAGCAGCTTCTCAGCGGGTGAGTTCTTC,CASSFSAGEFF
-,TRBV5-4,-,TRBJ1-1,TGTGCCAGCAGCTTGAGCGAAATAATAGGGAACACTGAAGCTTTCTTT,CASSLSEIIGNTEAFF
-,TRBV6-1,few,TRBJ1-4,TGTGCCAGCAGTGAGGGAAGGGGTGAAAAACTGTTTTTT,CASSEGRGEKLFF
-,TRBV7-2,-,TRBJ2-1,TGTGCCAGCAGCGTCGTGGCGGGCGCATCCTACAATGAGCAGTTCTTC,CASSVVAGASYNEQFF
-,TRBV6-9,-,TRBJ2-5,TGTGCCAGCAGTTTAGCTCACGGCAAAGAGACCCAGTACTTC,CASSLAHGKETQYF
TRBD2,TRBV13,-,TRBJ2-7,TGTGCCAGCAGCTCCGAGAGACTAGCGCGATACGAGCAGTACTTC,CASSSERLARYEQYF
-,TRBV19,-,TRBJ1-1,TGTGCCAGTAACCAGGGAAGGTTTGTGAACACTGAAGCTTTCTTT,CASNQGRFVNTEAFF
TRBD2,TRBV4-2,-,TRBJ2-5,TGTGCCAGCAGCCAAGGGACTAGCGGGGATAGGGAGACCCAGTACTTC,CASSQGTSGDRETQYF
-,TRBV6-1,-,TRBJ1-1,TGTGCCAGCAGTGCAAAGAGTAACACTGAAGCTTTCTTT,CASSAKSNTEAFF
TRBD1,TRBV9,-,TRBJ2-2,TGTGCCAGCACCCGTTTACCCGGACAGGAGAACACCGGGGAGCTGTTTTTT,CASTRLPGQENTGELFF
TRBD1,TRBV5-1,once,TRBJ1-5,TGCGCCAGCAGCTTGGGGGACAGGTCTGATCAGCCCCAGCATTTT,CASSLGDRSDQPQHF
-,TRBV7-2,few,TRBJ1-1,TGTGCCAGCAGTTCACAGCTAAACACTGAAGCTTTCTTT,CASSSQLNTEAFF
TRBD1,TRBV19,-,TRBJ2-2,TGTGCCAGTAGTCAACGACAGGGTACGAACACCGGGGAGCTGTTTTTT,CASSQRQGTNTGELFF
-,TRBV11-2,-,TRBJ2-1,TGTGCCAGCAGCCCACGACTGACAGACTACAATGAGCAGTTCTTC,CASSPRLTDYNEQFF
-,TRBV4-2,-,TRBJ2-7,TGTGCCAGCAGCCCCCGGGGTAGCGGCTACTACTACGAGCAGTACTTC,CASSPRGSGYYYEQYF
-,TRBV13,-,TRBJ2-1,TGTGCCAGCAGCTTGGAGAGCTCCTACAATGAGCAGTTCTTC,CASSLESSYNEQFF
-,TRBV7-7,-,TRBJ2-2,TGTGCTATCTCGGACAGGAACACCGGGGAGCTGTTTTTT,CAISDRNTGELFF
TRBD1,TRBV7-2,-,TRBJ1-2,TGTGCCAGCAGGACTACAGGGGGCGTGAAGGGCTACACCTTC,CASRTTGGVKGYTF
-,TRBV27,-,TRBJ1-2,TGTGCCAGCAGCGCAGGCGCAAGTGGCTACACCTTC,CASSAGASGYTF
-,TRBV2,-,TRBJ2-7,TGTGCCAGCAGCTCTCAGGGGGGAGAGGACGAGCAGTACTTC,CASSSQGGEDEQYF
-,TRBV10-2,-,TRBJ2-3,TGCGCCAGCAAGGTTCGGCTAGCCACAGATACGCAGTATTTT,CASKVRLATDTQYF